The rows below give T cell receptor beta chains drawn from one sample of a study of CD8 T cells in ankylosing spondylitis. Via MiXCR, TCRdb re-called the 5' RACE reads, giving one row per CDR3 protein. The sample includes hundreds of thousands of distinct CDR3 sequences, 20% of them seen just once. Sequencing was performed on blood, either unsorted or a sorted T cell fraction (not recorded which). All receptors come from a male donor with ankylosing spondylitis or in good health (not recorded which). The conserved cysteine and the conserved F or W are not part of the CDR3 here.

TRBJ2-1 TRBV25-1 ASKSGQSNYNEQF
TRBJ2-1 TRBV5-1 ASSREGGSYNEQF
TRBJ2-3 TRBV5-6 ASSHLAGITDTQY
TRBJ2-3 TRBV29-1 SGRMGEDTQY
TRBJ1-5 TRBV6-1 ASSELSTGGYQPQH
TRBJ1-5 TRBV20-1 SAGTDRESNQPQH
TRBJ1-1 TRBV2 ASSPGTGVNTEAF
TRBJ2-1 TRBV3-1 ASSHDGSSYNEQF
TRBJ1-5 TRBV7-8 ASSLAPGNNQPQH
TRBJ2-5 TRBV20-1 SGRGKETQY
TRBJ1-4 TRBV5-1 ANSVTATNEKLF
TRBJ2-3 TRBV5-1 ASSLEGRTSDTQY
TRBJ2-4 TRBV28 ASSEGTGDIQY
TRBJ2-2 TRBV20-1 SARSGGGLTGELF
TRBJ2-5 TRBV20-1 SASARLAGEETQY
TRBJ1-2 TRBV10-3 AISESNTGGYT
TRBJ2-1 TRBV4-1 ASSQEATKNEQF
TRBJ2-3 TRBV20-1 SASGTSGNLITDTQY
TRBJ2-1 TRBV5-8 ASSLEINSYNEQF
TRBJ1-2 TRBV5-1 ASSRDPRANYGYT
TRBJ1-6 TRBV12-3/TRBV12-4 ASSPFQGGGSPLH
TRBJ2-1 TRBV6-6 ASSDGHKIEQF
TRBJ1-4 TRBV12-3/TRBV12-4 AISDGTGAHATNEKLF
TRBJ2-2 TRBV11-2 ASSFGQSTGELF
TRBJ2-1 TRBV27 ASRSQGGWVAGANEQF